The 29 T cell receptor beta chains below come from one sample, sequenced in a study of regulatory T cells in long-lasting Graves disease. With iRepertoire HTBI primers and Arm-PCR of CDR3 regions, TCR beta libraries were built. Each CDR3 protein is one row after TCRdb ran MiXCR on the multiplex PCR reads. The repertoire holds over 300,000 distinct CDR3 sequences, with roughly a sixth as singletons. The time point denotes: newly diagnosed GD, antithyroid drugs for less than 3 months. The TCR library was made from RNA extracted from PBMCs. The source was peripheral blood mononuclear cells (PBMCs), collected at new diagnosis, from a patient treated with antithyroid drugs. Receptor source: a female donor with Graves disease.

This clonotype was observed many times. The gene calls are TRBV19 and TRBJ1-1; D remains ambiguous. The CDR3 sequence is 15 residues long. V lost 7 bases to trimming and J lost 3 bases, with 18 bases between them. The germline CDR1 and CDR2 sequences are LNHDA and SQIVND (reference sequence). CDR3 DNA sequence: TGTGCCAGTAATATGGACCGGACTGCGGACACTGAAGCTTTCTTT. It translates to CASNMDRTADTEAFF. Variable domain in full (rest from reference TRBV19 and TRBJ1-1): DGGITQSPKYLFRKEGQNVTLSCEQNLNHDAMYWYRQDPGQGLRLIYYSQIVNDFQKGDIAEGYSVSREKKESFPLTVTSAQKNPTAFYLCASNMDRTADTEAFFGQGTRLTVV.

This clonotype was recorded a few times. This chain joins TRBV7-9 and TRBJ1-5, with D hard to call. This CDR3 comprises 13 residues. V was cut by 3 bases and J by 7 bases, with 10 bases left in between. CDR1 SEHNR and CDR2 FQNEAQ come from the germline V gene (reference sequence). The CDR3 protein is CASSLFMGQPQHF. The CDR3 nucleotides are TGTGCCAGCAGCTTGTTCATGGGCCAGCCCCAGCATTTT.

The chain has TRBV5-5 and TRBJ2-7, with D possibly matching TRBD1 (5 bases). This CDR3 spans 13 amino acids. V lost 4 bases and J lost 1, with 9 bases in between. Germline CDR1 reads SGHKS; CDR2 reads YYEKEE (reference sequence). This CDR3 is CASSVDISYEQYF. The CDR3 DNA reads TGTGCCAGCAGCGTGGACATTTCCTACGAGCAGTACTTC.

This clonotype came up many times. This sequence joins TRBV10-2 and TRBJ2-7; D remains ambiguous. This CDR3 contains 14 residues. Germline V lookup: CDR1 WSHSY, CDR2 SAAADI. With 7 bases removed from V and 0 bases from J, the gap between germline ends came to 13 bases. This CDR3 is CASTNYGGSYEQYF. DNA of the CDR3: TGCGCCAGCACTAATTACGGCGGCTCCTACGAGCAGTACTTC.

The V and J genes are TRBV6-1 and TRBJ2-1, with D tentatively TRBD2 (5 bases). V lost 7 bases, J lost 6 bases, and 10 bases lay in between. The CDR3 length is 12 residues. The V gene's germline CDR1 is MNHNS and CDR2 SASEGT. This chain's CDR3 is CASNSEGNEQFF. The CDR3 bases are TGTGCCAGCAATTCAGAGGGCAATGAGCAGTTCTTC.

The sample holds many counts of this clonotype. For the CDR3, the DNA is TGTGCCAGCAGTTTAATGTCGAACCTCCGGGACAGGGCCGTCGAGCAGTACTTC. Protein: CASSLMSNLRDRAVEQYF. The chain combines TRBV27 with TRBJ2-7; 9 bases map to TRBD1. Trimming took 2 bases from V and 6 from J; bases not matched to a gene: 17. The germline gives CDR1 MNHEY, CDR2 SMNVEV (reference sequence). The CDR3 spans 18 residues.

This clonotype came up many times. V usage is TRBV7-8 and J usage is TRBJ2-7; D remains ambiguous. The V and J ends lost 1 base and 9 bases respectively, with 13 bases between them. The CDR3 runs 13 residues. Germline V gene data show CDR1 as SGHVS and CDR2 as FQNEAQ. CDR3 residues: CASSLGPQSLQYF. DNA for the CDR3: TGTGCCAGCAGCTTAGGCCCGCAAAGTCTGCAGTACTTC.

This clonotype was recorded a few times. The chain joins TRBV7-9 to TRBJ1-1, with a possible D match to TRBD1 (5 bases). Germline V gene sequence: CDR1 SEHNR, CDR2 FQNEAQ (reference sequence). The CDR3 covers 14 residues. The V and J ends lost 3 bases and 5 bases respectively, with 13 bases between them. In DNA, the CDR3 is TGTGCCAGCAGCTTCGGGGGAGGAGAGACTGAAGCTTTCTTT. It specifies CASSFGGGETEAFF.

J is TRBJ2-7 and V is TRBV30; tentative D call: TRBD2 (7 bases). The CDR3 sequence is 13 residues long. Germline V gene sequence: CDR1 GTSNPN, CDR2 SVGIG (reference sequence). Trimming shortened V by 3 bases and J by 2 bases, and 11 bases separated the two germline ends. The CDR3 DNA follows: TGTGCCTGGAGGCGGGGGCTAACCTACGAGCAGTACTTC. Amino acids: CAWRRGLTYEQYF.

At least ten counts were recorded for this clonotype. This chain connects TRBV27 to TRBJ2-3; 8 bases fit TRBD2. V gave up 4 bases and J gave up 1 base; unmatched junction bases: 7. The germline gives CDR1 MNHEY, CDR2 SMNVEV (reference sequence). The CDR3 consists of 16 residues. The CDR3 spells CASSSAGLAGTDTQYF. CDR3 DNA sequence: TGTGCCAGCAGTTCCGCCGGACTAGCCGGCACAGATACGCAGTATTTT.

Turning to this clonotype: A much more abundant neighbour one base away suggests this may be a read error. The chain carries TRBV7-2 and TRBJ2-1; 9 bases line up with TRBD2. The germline V gene has CDR1 SGHTA and CDR2 FQGNSA. The CDR3 runs to 12 residues. V was pared by 11 bases and J by 8 bases, with 7 bases of the junction left unmatched. This CDR3 reads CACSSGTHEQFF. Written as DNA, the CDR3 is TGTGCCTGCTCTAGCGGGACCCATGAGCAGTTCTTC.

This clonotype came up a few times. The rearrangement uses TRBV28 and TRBJ1-1, with D possibly matching TRBD1 (6 bases). The V gene's germline CDR1 is MDHEN and CDR2 SYDVKM. CDR3 length: 16 amino acids. V lost 5 bases and J lost 4, with 20 bases in between. CDR3 bases: TGTGCCAGCAGTCCCCTTTCCGACAGGAGGAGCACTGAAGCTTTCTTT. Residues: CASSPLSDRRSTEAFF.

This clonotype was recorded at least ten times. The gene calls are TRBV27 and TRBJ2-2, with 8 bases fitting TRBD2. There are 18 residues in the CDR3. Germline assignment: CDR1 MNHEY and CDR2 SMNVEV (reference sequence). Germline trimming cut 4 bases from V and 4 bases from J; bases unmatched to any gene: 14. CDR3 DNA sequence: TGTGCCAGCAGTTCCCGCCTCACTAGCGGAAGAACCACCGGGGAGCTGTTTTTT. It is translated as CASSSRLTSGRTTGELFF.

This clonotype was counted at least ten times. This chain uses TRBV2 with TRBJ2-1; perhaps D is TRBD1 or TRBD2 (7 bases each). Trimming pared 7 bases from V and 7 bases from J, leaving 14 bases between. CDR1 SNHLY and CDR2 FYNNEI come from the germline V gene. This CDR3 has 13 amino acids. CDR3 sequence: CASTGEGANEQFF. The CDR3 DNA reads TGTGCCAGCACTGGGGAGGGGGCAAATGAGCAGTTCTTC.

This clonotype was counted many times. V gene TRBV27 combines with J gene TRBJ1-2; 7 bases fit TRBD1. Trimming cost V 4 bases and J 3 bases; bases outside gene matches: 2. Germline V lookup: CDR1 MNHEY, CDR2 SMNVEV (reference sequence). This CDR3 region has 13 residues. The CDR3 sequence: CASSSGQYYGYTF. In DNA form, the CDR3 reads TGTGCCAGCAGTTCGGGACAGTACTATGGCTACACCTTC.

To note about this clonotype: One end of the junction fails to match germline, which may point to a read error. The rearrangement joins TRBV9 to TRBJ2-3; 8 bases agree with TRBD1. Germline CDR1 is SGDLS and CDR2 is YYNGEE. This CDR3 is 15 amino acids long. CDR3 coding DNA: TGCGCCAGCAGCGTAGAGTCCAGGGGGCCAGATACGCAGTATTTT. Amino acid sequence: CASSVESRGPDTQYF.

The genes are TRBV6-1 and TRBJ1-2; 7 positions agree with TRBD1. Losses at the gene ends were 7 bases for V and 2 bases for J; bases not matched to a gene: 7. CDR1 is MNHNS and CDR2 is SASEGT in the germline V gene. This CDR3 is built from 14 residues. CDR3 protein: CASKGGGANYGYTF. As DNA, the CDR3 is TGTGCCAGCAAAGGAGGGGGCGCGAACTATGGCTACACCTTC.

This clonotype occurred many times. This chain uses TRBV14 with TRBJ2-3; weak D call: TRBD1 (5 bases). CDR1 is SGHDN, CDR2 FVKESK, per germline. V was cut by 0 bases and J by 3 bases, with 10 bases left in between. The CDR3 has 15 amino acids. The CDR3 DNA is TGTGCCAGCAGCCAAGAGGGCCCAGGGACAGATACGCAGTATTTT. This gives the protein CASSQEGPGTDTQYF.

The chain links TRBV4-1 to TRBJ1-2, with TRBD1 matching 9 bases. The germline gives CDR1 MGHRA, CDR2 YSYEKL. The CDR3 consists of 16 residues. The V gene end was trimmed by 6 bases and the J gene end by 7 bases; junction bases not matched to a gene: 15. CDR3 nucleotides: TGCGCCAGCAGTAAGGGCTTCGGGACAGGGACACCTGGCTACACCTTC. Its protein product is CASSKGFGTGTPGYTF.

Many counts were recorded for this clonotype. V is TRBV10-3 and J is TRBJ2-6, with D uncertain. CDR1 and CDR2 (germline): ENHRY, SYGVKD. This CDR3 is built from 14 residues. Trimming pared 8 bases from V and 4 bases from J, leaving 12 bases between. Written as DNA, the CDR3 is TGTGCCATCCTAGGGCCCGAGGGGGCCAACGTCCTGACTTTC. Residues: CAILGPEGANVLTF.

A remark on this clonotype: A much larger clonotype is one base distant, so this may be a read error. The chain employs TRBV27 and TRBJ2-7; the match to TRBD2 covers 9 bases. The CDR3 is 13 amino acids. J lost 2 bases, V lost 7 bases, and 3 bases had no gene match. Germline CDR1 is MNHEY and CDR2 is SMNVEV (reference sequence). The CDR3 here is CASTTSGPYEQYF. The CDR3 coding sequence is TGTGCCAGCACGACTAGCGGACCCTACGAGCAGTACTTC.

This clonotype was picked up many times. The chain recombines TRBV7-9 with TRBJ2-3; the match to TRBD2 covers 12 bases. The CDR3 extends over 16 amino acids. The V and J ends lost 4 bases and 2 bases, in that order; junction bases with no gene match: 4. The germline V gene encodes CDR1 SEHNR and CDR2 FQNEAQ (reference sequence). CDR3 sequence reads: CASSYRTSGDTDTQYF. The DNA of the CDR3 is TGTGCCAGCAGCTACAGGACTAGCGGGGACACAGATACGCAGTATTTT.

This clonotype was picked up many times. The chain combines TRBV4-3 with TRBJ1-6; maybe TRBD1 (5 bases). The CDR3 runs 13 residues. Trimming took off 4 bases at V and 8 bases at J, with 9 bases between the two ends. CDR1 is LGHNA and CDR2 is YSLEER in the germline V gene. The DNA of the CDR3 is TGCGCCAGCAGCCGGGGGGGAGATTCACCCCTCCACTTT. It is translated as CASSRGGDSPLHF.

This clonotype occurred many times. This chain links TRBV20-1 with TRBJ1-5; D gene unclear. Looked up from germline, CDR1 is DFQATT and CDR2 is SNEGSKA (reference sequence). Trimming cost V 0 bases and J 0 bases, with 9 bases left between them. The CDR3 has 15 amino acids. The CDR3 loop is CSARDWQRSNQPQHF. The DNA for the CDR3 is TGCAGTGCTAGAGATTGGCAGCGTAGCAATCAGCCCCAGCATTTT.

This clonotype occurred many times. The rearrangement links TRBV11-1 to TRBJ2-7; D not certain. Germline CDR1 reads SGHAT; CDR2 reads FQDESV (reference sequence). Trimming left V 0 bases short and J 0 bases short, with 9 bases between. The CDR3 is 15 residues long. The CDR3 region has the DNA TGTGCCAGCAGCTTAGCGGACGGCAACTCCTACGAGCAGTACTTC. Translating it yields CASSLADGNSYEQYF.

This clonotype occurred many times. V is TRBV28 and J is TRBJ1-2; D gene ambiguous. This CDR3 comprises 11 residues. V was pared by 1 base and J by 8 bases, with 5 bases between. Germline assignment: CDR1 MDHEN and CDR2 SYDVKM. Written as DNA, the CDR3 is TGTGCCAGCAGTTTATCCGAGGGCTACACCTTC. Translation: CASSLSEGYTF.

This clonotype was picked up many times. The chain is built from TRBV19 and TRBJ2-1; 7 bases match TRBD2. V was clipped by 6 bases and J by 0 bases; unmatched bases: 5. CDR3 size: 15 residues. Germline CDR1 LNHDA, CDR2 SQIVND (reference sequence). CDR3 sequence: CASSPGGGSYNEQFF. The CDR3 DNA follows: TGTGCCAGTAGCCCGGGGGGAGGCTCCTACAATGAGCAGTTCTTC.

The table lists this clonotype with many counts. The chain is built from TRBV20-1 and TRBJ2-3, with D tentatively TRBD1 (6 bases). The germline gives CDR1 DFQATT, CDR2 SNEGSKA (reference sequence). The V end was cut by 4 bases, the J end by 3 bases, with 14 bases between. This CDR3 is built from 14 residues. Written as DNA, the CDR3 is TGCAGTGCTATAGGATGGGACAAAACAGATACGCAGTATTTT. It is translated as CSAIGWDKTDTQYF.

The chain joins TRBV2 to TRBJ2-1; maybe TRBD2 (5 bases). CDR3 size: 14 residues. CDR1 and CDR2 from the germline V gene are SNHLY and FYNNEI. Deletions cut 6 bases from V and 8 bases from J, with 17 bases between. The CDR3, as DNA: TGTGCCAGCAGCCCGGACTCGACTCGGGATGAGCAGTTCTTC. Translated: CASSPDSTRDEQFF.